Presented here are 19 T cell receptor beta chains from one specimen sequenced in a study of OX40 agonist ivuxolimab in advanced cancers. Sequenced by immunoSEQ multiplex PCR; TCRdb stores in-frame clones only, minus some. The table includes 75,000 to 95,000 clones, roughly 90% detected once. The sample consisted of CD4+ or CD8+ T cells sorted from blood, taken in a trial of the OX40 agonist ivuxolimab. The receptors derive from an adult with an advanced solid tumor such as melanoma, head and neck, liver or kidney cancer.

The CDR3 sequence is CASSLVAGLRKNGYTF. CDR3 sequence (DNA): TGTGCCAGCAGCTTAGTCGCGGGGCTAAGGAAAAATGGCTACACCTTC. This chain connects TRBV11-2 to TRBJ1-2; tentative D call: TRBD1 (5 bases). This CDR3 region has 16 residues. Germline V gene sequence: CDR1 SGHAT, CDR2 FQNNGV. Trimming removed 1 base from V and 6 bases from J, with 18 bases in between.

The chain combines TRBV11-3 with TRBJ2-7, with D tentatively TRBD2 (5 bases). This CDR3 is built from 14 residues. CDR1 and CDR2 (germline): SGHNT, YENEEA. V was shortened by 2 bases and J by 1 base, with 9 bases between the two germline ends. CDR3 in amino acids: CASSLTRASYEQYF. CDR3 bases: TGTGCCAGCAGCTTAACGCGGGCGTCCTACGAGCAGTACTTC.

This CDR3 is CATRLWNDYGYTF. CDR3 DNA sequence: TGTGCCACCAGGCTGTGGAATGACTATGGCTACACCTTC. The chain uses TRBV28 and TRBJ1-2; D not certain. The CDR3 length is 13 residues. Germline CDR1 and CDR2: MDHEN and SYDVKM. Between the trimmed V and J ends, which lost 10 bases and 3 bases, there was a span of 15 bases.

This clone was picked up a small number of times. The V and J genes are TRBV18 and TRBJ1-4; TRBD1 is a possible D gene (5 bases). Per germline, CDR1 KGHSH and CDR2 LQKENI. The length of the CDR3 is 13 residues. Trimming cost V 6 bases and J 11 bases, with 16 bases left between them. The CDR3 spells CASSQGSGEKLFF. The CDR3, as DNA: TGTGCCAGCTCGCAGGGATCAGGAGAGAAACTGTTTTTT.

This clone was recorded once. This chain links TRBV30 with TRBJ2-5, with a tentative D call TRBD2 (6 bases). V lost 2 bases, J lost 4 bases, and 17 bases lay in between. From germline, CDR1 is GTSNPN and CDR2 SVGIG (reference sequence). CDR3 length: 15 residues. DNA of the CDR3: TGTGCCTGGAGTTGGGGTGGCGCAGCGGGAGAGACCCAGTACTTC. The encoded protein is CAWSWGGAAGETQYF.

The chain uses TRBV6-1 and TRBJ1-5, with D hard to call. The CDR3 has 15 residues. With 0 bases removed from V and 3 bases from J, the gap between germline ends came to 9 bases. Per the germline V gene, CDR1 is MNHNS and CDR2 is SASEGT. Written as DNA, the CDR3 is TGTGCCAGCAGTGAAGCACTCGGCGACAATCAGCCCCAGCATTTT. It codes for CASSEALGDNQPQHF.

V usage is TRBV5-4 and J usage is TRBJ2-2; the D gene is possibly TRBD2 (6 bases). Germline CDR1 is SGHNT and CDR2 is YYREEE (reference sequence). Trimming took 3 bases from V and 6 from J, leaving 15 bases between them. The CDR3 is 15 amino acids. CDR3 protein: CASSSVGGAAGELFF. The DNA for the CDR3 is TGTGCCAGCAGCTCCGTCGGAGGGGCTGCCGGGGAGCTGTTTTTT.

This sequence joins TRBV19 and TRBJ1-5; 9 nucleotides match TRBD1. CDR1 and CDR2 (germline): LNHDA, SQIVND (reference sequence). Trimming at V came to 1 base and at J to 2 bases, leaving 0 bases not matched to a gene. CDR3 length: 15 amino acids. CDR3 residues: CASSIGTGGNQPQHF. The CDR3 DNA reads TGTGCCAGTAGTATAGGGACAGGGGGCAATCAGCCCCAGCATTTT.

This chain links TRBV10-3 with TRBJ2-7; 9 positions match TRBD1. Germline CDR1 reads ENHRY; CDR2 reads SYGVKD. This CDR3 has 14 residues. Trimming at V came to 2 bases and at J to 7 bases, leaving 6 bases not matched to a gene. The CDR3 here is CAISEDRGSGEQYF. In DNA, the CDR3 is TGTGCCATCAGTGAGGACAGGGGGTCGGGTGAGCAGTACTTC.

The V gene is TRBV7-8, the J gene TRBJ2-1, with 10 bases aligning to TRBD2. The germline V gene has CDR1 SGHVS and CDR2 FQNEAQ. V shed 5 bases and J 0 bases; nucleotides not matched to a gene: 16. The CDR3 covers 20 residues. CDR3 loop: CASSTKPGLAEWSSYNEQFF. For the CDR3, the DNA is TGTGCCAGCAGCACAAAACCTGGACTAGCGGAGTGGAGCTCCTACAATGAGCAGTTCTTC.

Written as DNA, the CDR3 is TGTGCCAGTAGTATAGATTGGAGAGAGACCCAGTACTTC. This sequence encodes CASSIDWRETQYF. The V gene is TRBV19, the J gene TRBJ2-5; D is uncertain. Germline V gene lookup returns CDR1 LNHDA and CDR2 SQIVND (reference sequence). Trimming left V 0 bases short and J 4 bases short, with 6 bases between. CDR3 length equals 13 residues.

This chain links TRBV30 with TRBJ2-3; tentative D call: TRBD2 (6 bases). CDR1 is GTSNPN, CDR2 SVGIG, per germline (reference sequence). This CDR3 spans 12 amino acids. V was trimmed by 1 base and J by 6 bases, leaving 8 bases between them. CDR3 residues: CAWSGLDDTQYF. CDR3 bases: TGTGCCTGGAGTGGACTAGATGATACGCAGTATTTT.

This rearrangement joins TRBV19 to TRBJ2-5, with 8 positions matching TRBD1. Germline CDR1 and CDR2: LNHDA and SQIVND (reference sequence). V lost 2 bases to trimming and J lost 5 bases; unmatched junction nucleotides: 10. The CDR3 contains 16 residues. The CDR3 sequence is CASSILRTGLLETQYF. CDR3 nucleotides: TGTGCCAGTAGTATACTCAGGACAGGGTTGTTGGAGACCCAGTACTTC.

The CDR3 here is CASGRTVREGGDQPQHF. CDR3 nucleotide sequence: TGTGCTAGTGGCCGTACCGTCCGGGAGGGTGGGGATCAGCCCCAGCATTTT. The gene calls are TRBV12-5 and TRBJ1-5, with D hard to call. There are 17 residues in the CDR3. Germline V gene data show CDR1 as LGHNT and CDR2 as FRNRAP. The V end lost 6 bases, the J end lost 5 bases, and 23 bases lay between the germline ends. Using reference TRBV12-5 and TRBJ1-5 for the parts outside the CDR3, the full variable domain is DARVTQTPRHKVTEMGQEVTMRCQPILGHNTVFWYRQTMMQGLELLAYFRNRAPLDDSGMPKDRFSAEMPDATLATLKIQPSEPRDSAVYFCASGRTVREGGDQPQHFGDGTRLSIL.

The chain links TRBV30 to TRBJ2-2, with D perhaps TRBD1 (6 bases). The CDR3 consists of 15 residues. Germline V gives CDR1 GTSNPN, CDR2 SVGIG (reference sequence). V dropped 2 bases and J dropped 14 bases, with 24 bases sitting between them. The CDR3 region is CAWSTGTRYTKELFF. DNA of the CDR3: TGTGCCTGGAGTACAGGGACAAGGTACACTAAGGAACTGTTTTTT.

This chain connects TRBV9 to TRBJ2-5, with TRBD2 matching over 9 bases. CDR3 length: 14 amino acids. Germline V gene sequence: CDR1 SGDLS, CDR2 YYNGEE. V shed 2 bases, J shed 5 bases, and the junction held 4 bases outside the gene matches. The CDR3 coding sequence is TGTGCCAGCAGCGTCGGAGCGGGAGGTGAGACCCAGTACTTC. It yields the protein CASSVGAGGETQYF.

The chain has TRBV6-5 and TRBJ2-1, with unresolved D. Germline CDR1 and CDR2: MNHEY and SVGAGI. Trimming stripped 3 bases from V and 8 bases from J, with 20 bases between. This CDR3 contains 16 residues. CDR3 in DNA: TGTGCCAGCAGTTATCCTCGTCCCTGGGCTTGCGATGAGCAGTTCTTC. Translation: CASSYPRPWACDEQFF.

V gene TRBV6-1 combines with J gene TRBJ1-3; maybe TRBD1 (5 bases). The V gene's germline CDR1 is MNHNS and CDR2 SASEGT. Trimming pared 3 bases from V and 3 bases from J, leaving 12 bases between. The CDR3 totals 15 residues. CDR3 coding DNA: TGTGCCAGCAGTGATGGGGGAGGAGATGGAAACACCATATATTTT. Amino acids: CASSDGGGDGNTIYF.

The rearrangement joins TRBV4-2 to TRBJ2-3; weak D call: TRBD1 (5 bases). Germline CDR1 and CDR2: LGHNA and YNFKEQ. Trimming removed 0 bases at V and 4 bases at J, with 17 bases between. The CDR3 has 17 residues. The CDR3 coding sequence is TGTGCCAGCAGCCAAGAGCTCAGGGTATCAGTGGCAGATACGCAGTATTTT. This sequence encodes CASSQELRVSVADTQYF.